Listed here are 27 T cell receptor beta chains from one sample, sequenced in a study of shared clonotypes between healthy human individuals. Profiled with immunoSEQ multiplex PCR; TCRdb holds only in-frame clones, not every one. In the table there are some 2,500,000 clones, about nine tenths of which are singletons. Sequencing input: naive CD4+ T cells from PBMCs. Subset given: CD45RA+ positively selected. All receptors derive from a man younger than 30 in good health. Some clones in this sample may be carry-over from other donors' samples.

J is TRBJ1-2 and V is TRBV6-5, with D possibly TRBD1 on 6 matching bases. The CDR3 covers 15 residues. CDR1 and CDR2 from the germline V gene are MNHEY and SVGAGI. V was trimmed by 6 bases and J by 8 bases, leaving 22 bases between them. DNA of the CDR3: TGTGCCAGCAGCCCTCGGACAGAGGCGACCGGGGGCTACACCTTC. Its translation: CASSPRTEATGGYTF.

As regards this clone: The sample contains more than one DNA sequence encoding this CDR3. The V and J genes are TRBV28 and TRBJ2-2, with 7 nucleotides matching TRBD2. There are 15 residues in the CDR3. The germline V gene encodes CDR1 MDHEN and CDR2 SYDVKM. The V segment lost 4 bases and the J segment 4 bases; nucleotides outside the gene matches: 6. The CDR3 DNA sequence: TGTGCCAGCAGTTCCGGCGGGAGTGGCACCGGGGAGCTGTTTTTT. Encoded protein: CASSSGGSGTGELFF.

The chain carries TRBV5-4 and TRBJ2-5, with D perhaps matching TRBD1 (6 bases). Trimming removed 1 base at V and 2 bases at J, with 9 bases between. Germline V gene lookup returns CDR1 SGHNT and CDR2 YYREEE (reference sequence). There are 14 residues in the CDR3. CDR3 nucleotide sequence: TGTGCCAGCAGCTTGAGACAGGCGCAAGAGACCCAGTACTTC. Encoded protein: CASSLRQAQETQYF.

This clone was seen once. CDR3: CASSLERTATYEQYF. The DNA for the CDR3 is TGTGCCAGCAGCCTGGAACGGACAGCTACCTACGAGCAGTACTTC. The chain recombines TRBV6-1 with TRBJ2-7; perhaps TRBD1 as D (6 bases). This CDR3 has 15 amino acids. Germline loops: CDR1 MNHNS, CDR2 SASEGT. Trimming removed 6 bases at V and 2 bases at J, with 17 bases between.

The chain carries TRBV28 and TRBJ1-1; tentatively, D is TRBD1 (6 bases). CDR1 and CDR2 from the germline V gene are MDHEN and SYDVKM. V lost 1 base and J lost 2, with 11 bases in between. CDR3 size: 15 residues. This chain's CDR3 is CASSLLGGPNTEAFF. Here the CDR3 DNA reads TGTGCCAGCAGTTTATTAGGGGGGCCAAACACTGAAGCTTTCTTT.

The V and J genes are TRBV6-6 and TRBJ2-2; D ambiguous. V lost 5 bases, J lost 6 bases, and 10 bases lay in between. The CDR3 covers 13 residues. In germline, CDR1 is MNHNY, CDR2 SVGAGI (reference sequence). The CDR3 DNA follows: TGTGCCAGCAGTCCAGATTCGGCCGGGGAGCTGTTTTTT. This encodes CASSPDSAGELFF.

The chain combines TRBV7-9 with TRBJ2-3, with 14 positions matching TRBD2. The V gene end was trimmed by 4 bases and the J gene end by 6 bases; junction bases not matched to a gene: 9. Germline V gene sequence: CDR1 SEHNR, CDR2 FQNEAQ (reference sequence). There are 17 residues in the CDR3. This CDR3 is CASSSTRTSGRSDTQYF. The CDR3 DNA reads as TGTGCCAGCAGCTCCACCCGGACTAGCGGGAGGTCGGATACGCAGTATTTT.

Concerning this clone itself: Distinct nucleotide sequences in the sample also encode this CDR3. This sequence joins TRBV6-6 and TRBJ2-2, with D possibly TRBD2 on 6 matching bases. There are 14 residues in the CDR3. Deletions cut 2 bases from V and 5 bases from J, with 9 bases between. CDR1 and CDR2 from the germline V gene are MNHNY and SVGAGI (reference sequence). The chain's CDR3 is CASSYRGGTGELFF. The CDR3 nucleotides are TGTGCCAGCAGTTACCGTGGGGGGACCGGGGAGCTGTTTTTT.

The rearrangement joins TRBV27 to TRBJ2-1; D gene unclear. From germline, CDR1 is MNHEY and CDR2 SMNVEV (reference sequence). CDR3 length equals 12 residues. V was shortened by 3 bases and J by 8 bases, with 8 bases between the two germline ends. The CDR3 loop is CASSFMGDEQFF. Here the CDR3 DNA reads TGTGCCAGCAGTTTTATGGGTGATGAGCAGTTCTTC.

The V gene is TRBV5-1, the J gene TRBJ1-2; maybe TRBD1 (5 bases). The V gene lost 2 bases and the J gene lost 2 bases, with 10 bases spanning the gap. From germline, CDR1 is SGHRS and CDR2 YFSETQ. This CDR3 is 14 amino acids long. The CDR3 is CASSFEGKNYGYTF. The CDR3 region has the DNA TGCGCCAGCAGCTTTGAGGGGAAGAACTATGGCTACACCTTC. Complete variable domain (other parts from reference TRBV5-1 and TRBJ1-2): KAGVTQTPRYLIKTRGQQVTLSCSPISGHRSVSWYQQTPGQGLQFLFEYFSETQRNKGNFPGRFSGRQFSNSRSEMNVSTLELGDSALYLCASSFEGKNYGYTFGSGTRLTVV.

In DNA form, the CDR3 reads TGTGCCAGCGGGGTAAGGGGGGCCCCATTCTTT. Its protein is CASGVRGAPFF. The V gene is TRBV27, the J gene TRBJ1-1, with D possibly being TRBD1 (6 bases). Per the germline V gene, CDR1 is MNHEY and CDR2 is SMNVEV (reference sequence). V was cut by 8 bases and J by 14 bases, with 18 bases left in between. This CDR3 has 11 residues.

This sequence joins TRBV2 and TRBJ2-2; D is undetermined. This CDR3 is 15 amino acids long. The V gene lost 6 bases and the J gene lost 1 base, with 12 bases spanning the gap. The germline V gene has CDR1 SNHLY and CDR2 FYNNEI. As DNA, the CDR3 is TGTGCCAGCAGCCAGACCAGACAGAACACCGGGGAGCTGTTTTTT. As protein: CASSQTRQNTGELFF.

The rearrangement links TRBV5-4 to TRBJ2-5; 9 bases agree with TRBD2. With 4 bases clipped from V and 4 bases from J, the junction kept 11 bases outside the gene matches. The CDR3 spans 16 residues. Germline V lookup: CDR1 SGHNT, CDR2 YYREEE (reference sequence). The chain's CDR3 is CASSHGVAGVRETQYF. CDR3 nucleotides: TGTGCCAGCAGCCACGGGGTAGCGGGAGTCCGAGAGACCCAGTACTTC. Drawing the rest from reference TRBV5-4 and TRBJ2-5, the complete variable domain is ETGVTQSPTHLIKTRGQQVTLRCSSQSGHNTVSWYQQALGQGPQFIFQYYREEENGRGNFPPRFSGLQFPNYSSELNVNALELDDSALYLCASSHGVAGVRETQYFGPGTRLLVL.

This chain connects TRBV9 to TRBJ2-1, with a possible D match to TRBD1 (7 bases). Trimming removed 7 bases at V and 7 bases at J, with 18 bases between. There are 14 residues in the CDR3. CDR1 and CDR2 from the germline V gene are SGDLS and YYNGEE. The CDR3 loop reads CASGDREARNEQFF. For the CDR3, the DNA is TGTGCCAGCGGAGACAGGGAGGCTCGGAATGAGCAGTTCTTC.

About this clone itself: The same CDR3 arises from other DNA sequences in this sample as well. The CDR3 reads CASSLAGTANYGYTF. CDR3 nucleotides: TGCGCCAGCAGCTTGGCCGGGACAGCAAACTATGGCTACACCTTC. This chain connects TRBV5-1 to TRBJ1-2, with TRBD1 matching over 7 bases. Trimming took 0 bases from V and 2 from J; bases not matched to a gene: 4. This CDR3 contains 15 residues. Germline-derived CDR1 and CDR2 are SGHRS and YFSETQ.

The chain joins TRBV7-8 to TRBJ2-2, with TRBD2 as a possible D gene (6 bases). The CDR3 spans 15 residues. The germline gives CDR1 SGHVS, CDR2 FQNEAQ. Trimming pared 6 bases from V and 5 bases from J, leaving 16 bases between. CDR3 sequence: CASRPTGTQTGELFF. CDR3 DNA: TGTGCCAGCAGACCAACCGGGACTCAGACCGGGGAGCTGTTTTTT.

This clone occurred a few times. The J gene is TRBJ1-1, the V gene TRBV5-1; TRBD1 is a possible D gene (5 bases). V lost 3 bases to trimming and J lost 4 bases, with 19 bases between them. CDR1 and CDR2 from the germline V gene are SGHRS and YFSETQ. This CDR3 has 16 amino acids. The CDR3 loop reads CASSYWGAGQLTEAFF. The DNA for the CDR3 is TGCGCCAGCAGCTATTGGGGCGCAGGCCAACTCACTGAAGCTTTCTTT. Full variable domain (missing parts from reference TRBV5-1 and TRBJ1-1): KAGVTQTPRYLIKTRGQQVTLSCSPISGHRSVSWYQQTPGQGLQFLFEYFSETQRNKGNFPGRFSGRQFSNSRSEMNVSTLELGDSALYLCASSYWGAGQLTEAFFGQGTRLTVV.

The CDR3: CASSHRTTGGRSEQFF. The CDR3, as DNA: TGCGCCAGCAGCCATAGGACGACGGGTGGTAGAAGTGAGCAGTTCTTC. The chain joins TRBV4-1 to TRBJ2-1, with D unclear. The CDR3 totals 16 residues. From germline, CDR1 is MGHRA and CDR2 YSYEKL. Trimming cost V 3 bases and J 9 bases, with 21 bases left between them.

V gene TRBV28 combines with J gene TRBJ2-7; D uncertain. Trimming took 10 bases from V and 2 from J, leaving 18 bases between them. The length of the CDR3 is 14 residues. The V gene's germline CDR1 is MDHEN and CDR2 SYDVKM. The CDR3 nucleotides read TGTGCCACCTTGACGGTAGGGTCCACCTACGAGCAGTACTTC. Amino acids: CATLTVGSTYEQYF.

The chain employs TRBV6-1 and TRBJ2-1; 8 bases fit TRBD1. The CDR3 has 15 amino acids. In germline, CDR1 is MNHNS, CDR2 SASEGT. J lost 2 bases, V lost 1 base, and 1 base had no gene match. The CDR3 DNA is TGTGCCAGCAGTGAAGACAGGGGGGCCTACAATGAGCAGTTCTTC. This encodes CASSEDRGAYNEQFF.

This clone was observed a single time. V is TRBV28 and J is TRBJ2-3; D gene uncertain. Germline values: CDR1 MDHEN, CDR2 SYDVKM. V dropped 6 bases and J dropped 0 bases, with 10 bases sitting between them. The CDR3 totals 14 residues. The CDR3 protein is CASRPGLSTDTQYF. The CDR3 region has the DNA TGTGCCAGCAGACCCGGGCTTAGCACAGATACGCAGTATTTT.

This chain joins TRBV7-2 and TRBJ2-7, with 11 bases fitting TRBD2. V shed 5 bases, J shed 1 base, and the junction held 7 bases outside the gene matches. This CDR3 comprises 16 residues. In germline, CDR1 is SGHTA, CDR2 FQGNSA. CDR3 residues: CASSTSTSGRSYEQYF. The CDR3 nucleotides read TGTGCCAGCAGCACCTCCACTAGCGGGAGATCCTACGAGCAGTACTTC.

The chain employs TRBV25-1 and TRBJ1-5, with D unresolved. The CDR3 contains 14 residues. Deletions cut 6 bases from V and 3 bases from J, with 12 bases between. Per the germline V gene, CDR1 is MGHDK and CDR2 is SYGVNS. The CDR3 loop is CASSDREHNQPQHF. The CDR3 coding sequence is TGTGCCAGCAGCGACCGGGAGCACAATCAGCCCCAGCATTTT.

This chain links TRBV6-6 with TRBJ1-1; 10 positions agree with TRBD1. The CDR3 extends over 16 amino acids. In germline, CDR1 is MNHNY, CDR2 SVGAGI (reference sequence). The J segment lost 4 bases and the V segment lost 6 bases, leaving 11 bases of the junction unmatched. The CDR3 DNA reads as TGTGCCAGCAGCCAAGGGACAGGGGCTGTGGGCACTGAAGCTTTCTTT. As protein: CASSQGTGAVGTEAFF.

The gene calls are TRBV4-1 and TRBJ2-1; D gene ambiguous. Trimming stripped 4 bases from V and 0 bases from J, with 13 bases between. This CDR3 is built from 16 residues. The V gene's germline CDR1 is MGHRA and CDR2 YSYEKL. The CDR3 nucleotides read TGCGCCAGCAGCCGGGCAGCTCCTAGCTCCTACAATGAGCAGTTCTTC. As protein: CASSRAAPSSYNEQFF.

The chain has TRBV4-1 and TRBJ2-5, with TRBD2 identical over 8 bases. The J call is in doubt because the DNA end fits TRBJ2-7 better. Per germline, CDR1 MGHRA and CDR2 YSYEKL. The CDR3 is made up of 17 amino acids. The CDR3 reads CASSQAWVAGTSYEQYF. In nucleotides, the CDR3 is TGCGCCAGCAGCCAAGCCTGGGTAGCGGGAACCTCCTACGAGCAGTACTTC.

On this clone: This same CDR3 is encoded by further DNA sequences in the sample. The CDR3 spells CASSLGVSTDTQYF. DNA of the CDR3: TGTGCCAGCAGCTTGGGTGTTAGCACAGATACGCAGTATTTT. V usage is TRBV5-6 and J usage is TRBJ2-3; D not resolved. This CDR3 region has 14 residues. Between the trimmed V and J ends, which lost 0 bases and 0 bases, there was a span of 5 bases. Looked up from germline, CDR1 is SGHDT and CDR2 is YYEEEE.